The sequence of this T cell receptor (beta chain) was determined in a study of T cells in Graves' hyperthyroidism and ophthalmopathy. Study summary: Blood from the periphery was taken at initial diagnosis, before any treatment.

This CDR3 has 17 amino acids. V dropped 0 bases and J dropped 0 bases, with 12 bases sitting between them. Germline V gene sequence: CDR1 ENHRY, CDR2 SYGVKD. Patients aged 18 to 65 with hyperthyroidism were newly diagnosed, with duration under 2 months. Based on clinical symptoms, serum thyroxine and TRAb, thyroid ultrasound and orbital computed tomography, diagnoses were reached. The table lists this clonotype with many counts. The antigen remains undetermined. From RNA transcripts, TCR beta CDR3 regions were amplified. A first-round RT-PCR of the TCR CDR3 used the HTBI primer set. TCRdb reprocessed the multiplex PCR reads via MiXCR and lists one record per CDR3 protein. The table has 750,000 to 950,000 distinct CDR3 sequences, 38% seen once; the top ten hold 7% to 10%. Study results and caveats: Blood also showed most of the thyroid clonotypes that were expanded above 0.001.

The chain carries TRBV10-3 and TRBJ1-5; TRBD1 might be the D (5 bases). This clonotype was sampled from a man younger than 30 with Graves' hyperthyroidism. Sequenced sample: blood. CDR3 sequence: CAISESGGGGSNQPQHF. The CDR3 coding sequence is TGTGCCATCAGTGAGTCCGGGGGGGGAGGTAGCAATCAGCCCCAGCATTTT.